Given below is one TCR beta chain in context. The antigen is not known. The sample belongs to a study of CD8+CD57+ T cells in acquired aplastic anemia. Study-wide results and caveats: Patients and controls were not found to differ significantly in CD8+ Simpson's diversity.

Whoever was chosen for sequencing had shown CD8+CD57+ cell expansion by flow cytometry. TCR beta VDJ and CDR3 profiles were obtained from a genomic DNA template. TCRdb itself ran the reads through MiXCR, one entry per CDR3 protein. In the table there are 150,000 to 200,000 distinct CDR3 sequences, around half of which are singletons. The origin of this receptor is a human donor with aplastic anemia. The sample was sorted CD4+, CD8+, or CD8+CD57+ T cells (not recorded which) from PBMCs.

The DNA of the CDR3 is TGTGCCAGTGAGACGGTCCAGGGGGGCTACACCTTC. Translating it yields CASETVQGGYTF. V gene TRBV2 combines with J gene TRBJ1-2, with a possible D match to TRBD1 (6 bases). In germline, CDR1 is SNHLY, CDR2 FYNNEI. The CDR3 consists of 12 residues. Trimming stripped 9 bases from V and 8 bases from J, with 16 bases between.